One sample yielded the 25 T cell receptor beta chains listed below, sequenced in a study of blood T cells in healthy people across ages. Using a J-beta primer mix together with a sample-barcoded 5' primer, a second PCR was run for about 7 to 12 cycles. TCRdb recomputed calls from the 5' RACE reads with MiXCR, one row per CDR3 protein. The table records approximately 780,000 distinct CDR3 sequences, under 30% of them present only once. These same records also appear under a second study, on T cells of mothers and their children.

Sequencing input: blood. Receptors were obtained from a boy younger than 18 in good health.

This clonotype appeared a few times. The V and J genes are TRBV24-1 and TRBJ2-6; D perhaps matches TRBD1 (6 bases). The CDR3 runs to 18 residues. Germline CDR1 is KGHDR and CDR2 is SFDVKD. V shed 5 bases and J shed 1 base, with 17 bases lying between them. The CDR3 bases are TGTGCCACCAGTGGAACAGGGTTGGAGGAGTCTGGGGCCAACGTCCTGACTTTC. Translation: CATSGTGLEESGANVLTF.

This clonotype turned up a few times. The chain employs TRBV9 and TRBJ2-5; possibly TRBD2 for D (7 bases). This CDR3 has 14 amino acids. CDR1 and CDR2 from the germline V gene are SGDLS and YYNGEE. V lost 6 bases and J lost 2, with 14 bases in between. In nucleotides, the CDR3 is TGTGCCAGCAACTGGGGGGGCTATCAAGAGACCCAGTACTTC. Protein product: CASNWGGYQETQYF.

The genes are TRBV5-1 and TRBJ2-1; 11 nucleotides agree with TRBD2. Germline V gene lookup returns CDR1 SGHRS and CDR2 YFSETQ. The CDR3 has 19 amino acids. V lost 0 bases to trimming and J lost 3 bases; unmatched junction nucleotides: 11. The CDR3 region is CASSLGLAGGLSFYNEQFF. The CDR3 DNA reads as TGCGCCAGCAGCTTGGGTTTAGCGGGGGGGCTTTCCTTCTACAATGAGCAGTTCTTC.

This chain uses TRBV6-5 with TRBJ2-2; a weak D match, TRBD1 (6 bases). CDR3 length equals 17 residues. The V end lost 2 bases, the J end lost 5 bases, and 18 bases lay between the germline ends. Germline CDR1 is MNHEY and CDR2 is SVGAGI. In DNA, the CDR3 is TGTGCCAGCAGTTACGCACAGGGCCAACACCGAACCGGGGAGCTGTTTTTT. Protein product: CASSYAQGQHRTGELFF.

The J gene is TRBJ1-2, the V gene TRBV27; 8 bases fit TRBD1. The germline V gene encodes CDR1 MNHEY and CDR2 SMNVEV (reference sequence). The CDR3 contains 17 residues. J gave up 0 bases and V 6 bases, and 12 bases lay outside the gene matches. The CDR3 nucleotides read TGTGCCAGCAGACACTTGGCCCGGGACAGGTCTAACTATGGCTACACCTTC. Its protein product is CASRHLARDRSNYGYTF.

The rearrangement links TRBV3-1 to TRBJ1-6; TRBD1 aligns across 7 bases. Germline CDR1 reads LGHDT; CDR2 reads YNNKEL (reference sequence). This CDR3 region has 14 residues. V lost 0 bases and J lost 10; bases outside the gene matches: 3. CDR3 loop: CASSQETGRSPLHF. In nucleotides, the CDR3 is TGTGCCAGCAGCCAAGAGACAGGGCGGTCACCCCTCCACTTT.

The J gene is TRBJ2-1, the V gene TRBV20-1; 7 bases are shared with TRBD1. The CDR3 is 13 residues long. J was trimmed by 8 bases and V by 6 bases; bases with no gene match: 10. Germline-derived CDR1 and CDR2 are DFQATT and SNEGSKA (reference sequence). CDR3 sequence (DNA): TGCAGTGCCCGACAGGGAAATCTAGATGAGCAGTTCTTC. Amino acids: CSARQGNLDEQFF.

The CDR3 nucleotides read TGTGCCAGCAGCCAAGTGGTGCTAGCGGCCTACGAGCAGTACTTC. This gives the protein CASSQVVLAAYEQYF. The chain couples TRBV3-1 to TRBJ2-7, with 7 bases fitting TRBD2. Germline V gene sequence: CDR1 LGHDT, CDR2 YNNKEL (reference sequence). The CDR3 loop spans 15 amino acids. Trimming cost V 1 base and J 2 bases; bases outside gene matches: 5.

This clonotype was counted a few times. The chain recombines TRBV7-3 with TRBJ2-7, with 8 bases fitting TRBD2. The J segment lost 2 bases and the V segment lost 4 bases, leaving 7 bases of the junction unmatched. The germline V gene encodes CDR1 SGHTA and CDR2 FQGTGA. This CDR3 contains 15 residues. The CDR3 sequence is CASSSGSGGPYEQYF. Here the CDR3 DNA reads TGTGCCAGCAGCTCAGGAAGCGGGGGCCCCTACGAGCAGTACTTC.

The chain recombines TRBV7-9 with TRBJ2-1, with TRBD2 matching over 7 bases. The CDR3 is 14 residues long. V shed 1 base and J 6 bases; nucleotides not matched to a gene: 3. Germline CDR1 reads SEHNR; CDR2 reads FQNEAQ (reference sequence). In DNA, the CDR3 is TGTGCCAGCAGCTTAGAACGGGAGGTCAATGAGCAGTTCTTC. Its protein product is CASSLEREVNEQFF. Combining the CDR3 with reference TRBV7-9 and TRBJ2-1 gives the whole variable domain DTGVSQNPRHKITKRGQNVTFRCDPISEHNRLYWYRQTLGQGPEFLTYFQNEAQLEKSRLLSDRFSAERPKGSFSTLEIQRTEQGDSAMYLCASSLEREVNEQFFGPGTRLTVL.

The chain uses TRBV21-1 and TRBJ1-2. TRBV21-1 is tagged as a pseudogene. This CDR3 region has 12 residues. For the CDR3, the DNA is TGTGCCAGCAGCAACGAATTGGGGGGCTACACCTTC. It translates to CASSNELGGYTF.

The chain has TRBV7-9 and TRBJ2-1; 9 nucleotides agree with TRBD2. CDR1 SEHNR and CDR2 FQNEAQ come from the germline V gene (reference sequence). This CDR3 is built from 16 residues. Germline trimming cut 4 bases from V and 2 bases from J; bases unmatched to any gene: 6. The CDR3 protein is CASSSAGTSTYNEQFF. The CDR3 DNA is TGTGCCAGCAGCTCGGCCGGGACTAGCACCTACAATGAGCAGTTCTTC.

The chain is built from TRBV6-8 and TRBJ2-5; D unresolved. The DNA end is more similar to TRBJ2-7, so the J call may be wrong. This CDR3 comprises 11 residues. Germline loops: CDR1 MNHGY, CDR2 SAAAGT. This chain's CDR3 is CASSPIYEQYF. The DNA for the CDR3 is TGTGCCAGCAGTCCTATCTACGAGCAGTACTTC.

This clonotype was counted only a few times. The J gene is TRBJ2-4, the V gene TRBV6-5; 7 bases map to TRBD2. Per germline, CDR1 MNHEY and CDR2 SVGAGI. V was pared by 5 bases and J by 6 bases, with 7 bases of the junction left unmatched. CDR3 length equals 14 residues. The CDR3 sequence is CASSKGTTLNIQYF. The CDR3 DNA sequence: TGTGCCAGCAGTAAAGGGACTACATTAAACATTCAGTACTTC.

The chain combines TRBV30 with TRBJ2-4; 7 nucleotides agree with TRBD2. This CDR3 is built from 15 residues. The germline V gene has CDR1 GTSNPN and CDR2 SVGIG (reference sequence). V lost 2 bases and J lost 6; bases outside the gene matches: 10. The CDR3 protein is CAWSHGTPGGNIQYF. Here the CDR3 DNA reads TGTGCCTGGAGTCACGGGACCCCGGGAGGAAACATTCAGTACTTC. Combining the CDR3 with reference TRBV30 and TRBJ2-4 gives the whole variable domain SQTIHQWPATLVQPVGSPLSLECTVEGTSNPNLYWYRQAAGRGLQLLFYSVGIGQISSEVPQNLSASRPQDRQFILSSKKLLLSDSGFYLCAWSHGTPGGNIQYFGAGTRLSVL.

This clonotype was recorded a few times. This chain links TRBV7-6 with TRBJ1-4; D is perhaps TRBD1 (6 bases). V was shortened by 6 bases and J by 10 bases, with 24 bases between the two germline ends. Germline assignment: CDR1 SGHVS and CDR2 FNYEAQ. This CDR3 region has 16 residues. CDR3 bases: TGTGCCAGCAGTCTAGCCAGGGGTGTGATTGGGGGAAAACTGTTTTTT. Residues: CASSLARGVIGGKLFF.

The genes are TRBV5-1 and TRBJ1-4; no definite D call. V lost 0 bases to trimming and J lost 8 bases, with 8 bases between them. Germline V gene data show CDR1 as SGHRS and CDR2 as YFSETQ. This CDR3 is built from 13 residues. The CDR3 region has the DNA TGCGCCAGCAGCTTGGAAGTTGGGGAAAAACTGTTTTTT. Protein sequence: CASSLEVGEKLFF.

The table lists this clonotype with a few counts. This sequence joins TRBV5-1 and TRBJ2-5; D gene unclear. Germline assignment: CDR1 SGHRS and CDR2 YFSETQ. Trimming stripped 2 bases from V and 5 bases from J, with 16 bases between. The CDR3 extends over 15 amino acids. This chain's CDR3 is CASSFETSGAETQYF. The CDR3 bases are TGCGCCAGCAGCTTCGAGACCTCGGGTGCCGAGACCCAGTACTTC.

The V and J genes are TRBV2 and TRBJ2-7, with D perhaps matching TRBD2 (6 bases). V was pared by 9 bases and J by 5 bases, with 23 bases between. Germline-derived CDR1 and CDR2 are SNHLY and FYNNEI. The CDR3 consists of 15 residues. The CDR3 region is CARTVFGRGRNEQYF. In nucleotides, the CDR3 is TGTGCCAGGACGGTTTTTGGGAGAGGGAGGAACGAGCAGTACTTC.

Only a few counts were recorded for this clonotype. The rearrangement links TRBV5-6 to TRBJ2-5; tentatively, D is TRBD2 (7 bases). The last part of the DNA fits TRBJ2-1 better; the J call may be wrong. The CDR3 covers 16 residues. The V gene's germline CDR1 is SGHDT and CDR2 YYEEEE. The chain's CDR3 is CASSSWGSGGKNEQFF. As DNA, the CDR3 is TGTGCCAGCAGCTCCTGGGGTTCGGGGGGCAAGAATGAGCAGTTCTTC.

This clonotype was counted only a few times. The chain employs TRBV5-5 and TRBJ2-5; 12 bases match TRBD1. V lost 1 base, J lost 6 bases, and 4 bases stayed unmatched. Per germline, CDR1 SGHKS and CDR2 YYEKEE (reference sequence). The CDR3 has 15 residues. The chain's CDR3 is CASSLWGQGAQTQYF. The CDR3 nucleotides read TGTGCCAGCAGCTTGTGGGGACAGGGGGCTCAGACCCAGTACTTC.

This clonotype was seen a handful of times. The chain carries TRBV27 and TRBJ2-1; D is perhaps TRBD1 (5 bases). The J call could be wrong; TRBJ2-5 is a better fit for the DNA end. This CDR3 spans 13 amino acids. Germline assignment: CDR1 MNHEY and CDR2 SMNVEV (reference sequence). The CDR3 loop reads CASSFLTEETQYF. The CDR3 DNA is TGTGCCAGCAGTTTTTTGACAGAAGAGACCCAGTACTTC.

This clonotype occurred a few times. The V gene is TRBV4-2, the J gene TRBJ2-7; no definite D call. V was clipped by 0 bases and J by 2 bases, with 11 bases between them. Germline assignment: CDR1 LGHNA and CDR2 YNFKEQ. The CDR3 runs 15 residues. The CDR3 DNA sequence: TGTGCCAGCAGCCAAGACCCTGGGCAGACCTACGAGCAGTACTTC. Encoded protein: CASSQDPGQTYEQYF.

This clonotype was seen a few times. The gene calls are TRBV20-1 and TRBJ1-2; no definite D call. Trimming took off 8 bases at V and 6 bases at J, with 13 bases between the two ends. Per germline, CDR1 DFQATT and CDR2 SNEGSKA (reference sequence). There are 11 residues in the CDR3. CDR3 sequence: CSRWTANGYTF. For the CDR3, the DNA is TGCAGTAGATGGACGGCCAATGGCTACACCTTC.

The CDR3 sequence is CASSPAVGRSYNEQFF. The CDR3 nucleotides read TGTGCCAGCAGCCCCGCCGTGGGTCGCTCCTACAATGAGCAGTTCTTC. The chain links TRBV12-3 or TRBV12-4 to TRBJ2-1; D not resolved. V dropped 6 bases and J dropped 0 bases, with 15 bases sitting between them. The CDR3 is made up of 16 amino acids.